A single sample gave rise to the 16 T cell receptor beta chains below, sequenced in a study of control samples from healthy donors and cancer patients. The repertoire was sequenced with immunoSEQ multiplex PCR; TCRdb's copy has only in-frame clones and lacks some. The repertoire holds about 26,000 clones, with more than 75% as singletons. The material sequenced was PBMCs. Receptors were obtained from a man aged 60 to 69 with colorectal cancer.

DNA of the CDR3: TGTGCCAGCAGCTCCGGACTGCTACAAGAGACCCAGTACTTC. Encoded protein: CASSSGLLQETQYF. The chain links TRBV5-6 to TRBJ2-5, with D possibly matching TRBD2 (5 bases). Trimming took off 3 bases at V and 2 bases at J, with 11 bases between the two ends. The germline CDR1 and CDR2 sequences are SGHDT and YYEEEE. The CDR3 consists of 14 residues.

The CDR3 nucleotides are TGTGCCAGCTCACCGGGACAGTACTATGGCTACACCTTC. Its translation is CASSPGQYYGYTF. This chain connects TRBV18 to TRBJ1-2; 7 positions match TRBD1. The V gene's germline CDR1 is KGHSH and CDR2 LQKENI. The ends lost 3 bases at V and 3 bases at J; junction bases unmatched: 1. CDR3 length: 13 residues.

The CDR3: CASSLGLREVNTEAFF. The CDR3 DNA reads as TGTGCCAGCAGCCTGGGACTTAGGGAGGTGAACACTGAAGCTTTCTTT. The chain joins TRBV7-9 to TRBJ1-1, with D perhaps matching TRBD1 (5 bases). The germline gives CDR1 SEHNR, CDR2 FQNEAQ (reference sequence). The CDR3 spans 16 residues. V was cut by 5 bases and J by 0 bases, with 16 bases left in between.

The gene calls are TRBV11-2 and TRBJ1-4, with 10 nucleotides matching TRBD1. Germline V gene data show CDR1 as SGHAT and CDR2 as FQNNGV. With V trimmed by 1 base and J by 8 bases, 10 bases remained unmatched. The CDR3 sequence is 17 residues long. DNA of the CDR3: TGTGCCAGCAGCTTAGTTACCTATAGGACAGGGGGAGAAAAACTGTTTTTT. This codes for CASSLVTYRTGGEKLFF.

The rearrangement joins TRBV12-3 or TRBV12-4 to TRBJ1-4; D unresolved. V was cut by 5 bases and J by 8 bases, with 3 bases left in between. The CDR3 spans 10 residues. CDR3 sequence: CASSGEKLFF. CDR3 nucleotides: TGTGCCAGCAGTGGGGAAAAACTGTTTTTT.

The rearrangement uses TRBV20-1 and TRBJ1-1; D remains unclear. This CDR3 contains 11 residues. From germline, CDR1 is DFQATT and CDR2 SNEGSKA (reference sequence). The V and J ends lost 5 bases and 7 bases respectively, with 11 bases between them. Written as DNA, the CDR3 is TGCAGTGCTTCACCCGGTAGTGAAGCTTTCTTT. Translation gives CSASPGSEAFF.

The chain is built from TRBV19 and TRBJ1-1, with TRBD1 as a possible D gene (6 bases). There are 16 residues in the CDR3. Germline CDR1 and CDR2: LNHDA and SQIVND (reference sequence). Trimming shortened V by 5 bases and J by 2 bases, and 18 bases separated the two germline ends. The CDR3 is CASSARGVGVNTEAFF. The CDR3 bases are TGTGCCAGTAGTGCCAGGGGAGTGGGAGTCAACACTGAAGCTTTCTTT.

This clone was recorded only once. The J gene is TRBJ2-4, the V gene TRBV2; D call uncertain. CDR1 is SNHLY, CDR2 FYNNEI, per germline. V lost 2 bases and J lost 0, with 8 bases in between. The CDR3 length is 15 residues. The CDR3 sequence is CASSEWVAAKNIQYF. CDR3 nucleotides: TGTGCCAGCAGTGAATGGGTTGCAGCCAAAAACATTCAGTACTTC.

As for this clone: Relative to the germline gene, one junction end is altered; a read error may explain this. This sequence joins TRBV5-4 and TRBJ1-4, with 9 bases that match TRBD1. From germline, CDR1 is SGHNT and CDR2 YYREEE (reference sequence). The CDR3 sequence is 15 residues long. CDR3 region: CASSPQGAGLTGLCF. CDR3 nucleotides: TGTGCCAGCAGCCCACAGGGGGCTGGGCTAACGGGGCTGTGTTTT.

The V gene is TRBV5-1, the J gene TRBJ1-1; D gene uncertain. The V gene's germline CDR1 is SGHRS and CDR2 YFSETQ. Trimming cost V 2 bases and J 6 bases, with 11 bases left between them. The CDR3 consists of 13 residues. The DNA of the CDR3 is TGCGCCAGCAGCTTCGAGGGAGACGCTGAAGCTTTCTTT. Protein: CASSFEGDAEAFF.

The rearrangement joins TRBV27 to TRBJ1-6, with D hard to call. This CDR3 is 13 amino acids long. Trimming stripped 5 bases from V and 10 bases from J, with 12 bases between. Germline V gene data show CDR1 as MNHEY and CDR2 as SMNVEV (reference sequence). DNA for the CDR3: TGTGCCAGCAGTCCCACCCGGCACTCACCCCTCCACTTT. Its protein is CASSPTRHSPLHF.

The chain has TRBV5-5 and TRBJ1-6; 7 nucleotides agree with TRBD1. J gave up 6 bases and V 4 bases, and 4 bases lay outside the gene matches. This CDR3 has 14 residues. Germline V gene sequence: CDR1 SGHKS, CDR2 YYEKEE (reference sequence). CDR3 region: CASSARDSNSPLHF. The DNA for the CDR3 is TGTGCCAGCAGCGCCAGGGACAGTAATTCACCCCTCCACTTT.

CDR3 bases: TGTGCCACCAGTGCCGCGCCCTACACTGAAGCTTTCTTT. It is translated as CATSAAPYTEAFF. The chain uses TRBV24-1 and TRBJ1-1; D remains unclear. V gave up 5 bases and J gave up 3 bases, with 9 bases separating them. Looked up from germline, CDR1 is KGHDR and CDR2 is SFDVKD. This CDR3 has 13 residues.

The chain uses TRBV10-3 and TRBJ2-7; D is ambiguous. The CDR3 has 13 amino acids. CDR1 is ENHRY and CDR2 is SYGVKD in the germline V gene. Trimming removed 0 bases at V and 5 bases at J, with 8 bases between. The CDR3 reads CAISESRVHEQYV. CDR3 sequence (DNA): TGTGCCATCAGTGAGTCTAGGGTCCACGAGCAGTACGTC.

J is TRBJ2-5 and V is TRBV3-1 (or the pseudogene TRBV3-2); 7 bases are shared with TRBD2. CDR3 size: 14 residues. Looked up from germline, CDR1 is LGHDT and CDR2 is YNNKEL (reference sequence). J gave up 1 base and V 5 bases, and 4 bases lay outside the gene matches. The CDR3 region is CASSGERGQETQYF. Written as DNA, the CDR3 is TGTGCCAGCAGCGGGGAGCGGGGCCAAGAGACCCAGTACTTC.

This rearrangement joins TRBV6-1 to TRBJ1-2; D possibly corresponds to TRBD1 (5 bases). The CDR3 covers 15 residues. Trimming pared 0 bases from V and 4 bases from J, leaving 12 bases between. Per the germline V gene, CDR1 is MNHNS and CDR2 is SASEGT. The CDR3: CASSEARRGSYGYTF. DNA of the CDR3: TGTGCCAGCAGTGAAGCCAGGCGGGGCAGCTATGGCTACACCTTC.